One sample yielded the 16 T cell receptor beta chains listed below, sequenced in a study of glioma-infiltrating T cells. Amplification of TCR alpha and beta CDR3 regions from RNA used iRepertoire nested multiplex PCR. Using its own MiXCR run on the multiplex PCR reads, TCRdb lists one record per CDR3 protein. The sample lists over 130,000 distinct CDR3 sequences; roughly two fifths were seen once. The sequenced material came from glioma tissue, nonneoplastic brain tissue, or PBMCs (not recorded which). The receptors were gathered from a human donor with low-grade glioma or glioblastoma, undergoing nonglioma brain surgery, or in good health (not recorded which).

In DNA form, the CDR3 reads TGTGCCAGTCGACAGTCAAATAATTCACCCCTCCACTTT. It yields the protein CASRQSNNSPLHF. The chain uses TRBV7-6 and TRBJ1-6; D is perhaps TRBD1 (5 bases). V was clipped by 9 bases and J by 5 bases, with 11 bases between them. CDR1 SGHVS and CDR2 FNYEAQ come from the germline V gene. The length of the CDR3 is 13 residues.

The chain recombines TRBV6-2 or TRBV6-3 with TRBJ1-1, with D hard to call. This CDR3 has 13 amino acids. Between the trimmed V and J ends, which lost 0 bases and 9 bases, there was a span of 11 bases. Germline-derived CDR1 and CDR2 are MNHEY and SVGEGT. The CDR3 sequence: CASSYSDVSQAFF. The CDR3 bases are TGTGCCAGCAGTTACTCGGATGTCTCCCAAGCTTTCTTT.

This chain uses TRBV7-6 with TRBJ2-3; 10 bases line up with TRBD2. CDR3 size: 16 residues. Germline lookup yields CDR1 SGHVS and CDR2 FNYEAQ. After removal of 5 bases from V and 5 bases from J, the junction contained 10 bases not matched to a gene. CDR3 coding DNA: TGTGCCAGCAGCCCTCTTTCTAGCGGGAGTAGAGATACGCAGTATTTT. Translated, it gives CASSPLSSGSRDTQYF.

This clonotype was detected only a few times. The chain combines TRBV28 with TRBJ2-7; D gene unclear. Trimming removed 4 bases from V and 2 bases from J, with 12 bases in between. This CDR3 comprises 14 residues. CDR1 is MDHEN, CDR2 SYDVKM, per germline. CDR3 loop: CASSSLRKTYEQYF. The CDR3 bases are TGTGCCAGCAGTTCACTGAGGAAAACCTACGAGCAGTACTTC.

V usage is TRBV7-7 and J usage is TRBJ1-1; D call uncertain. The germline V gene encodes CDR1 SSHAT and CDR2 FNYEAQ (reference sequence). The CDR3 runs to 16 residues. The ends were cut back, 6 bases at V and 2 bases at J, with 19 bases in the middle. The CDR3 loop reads CASSGWQESGNTEAFF. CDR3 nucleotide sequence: TGTGCCAGCAGTGGTTGGCAGGAGAGCGGTAACACTGAAGCTTTCTTT. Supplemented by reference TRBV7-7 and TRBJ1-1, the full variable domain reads GAGVSQSPRYKVTKRGQDVTLRCDPISSHATLYWYQQALGQGPEFLTYFNYEAQPDKSGLPSDRFSAERPEGSISTLTIQRTEQRDSAMYRCASSGWQESGNTEAFFGQGTRLTVV.

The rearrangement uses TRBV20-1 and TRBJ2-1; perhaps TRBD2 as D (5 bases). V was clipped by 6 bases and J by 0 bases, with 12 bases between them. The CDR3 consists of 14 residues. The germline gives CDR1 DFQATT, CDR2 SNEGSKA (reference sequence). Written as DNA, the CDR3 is TGCAGTGCGGAGGTGTGGGACTCCTACAATGAGCAGTTCTTC. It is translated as CSAEVWDSYNEQFF.

This chain's CDR3 is CSARQRGYQETQYF. CDR3 nucleotides: TGCAGTGCTAGACAAAGGGGGTACCAAGAGACCCAGTACTTC. The rearrangement joins TRBV20-1 to TRBJ2-5; a possible D gene is TRBD1 (6 bases). This CDR3 has 14 residues. CDR1 is DFQATT and CDR2 is SNEGSKA in the germline V gene (reference sequence). The ends were cut back, 2 bases at V and 0 bases at J, with 10 bases in the middle.

CDR3 nucleotides: TGTGCCAGTACCGAATCCCTTCTGGGCACTGAAGCTTTCTTT. Translating gives CASTESLLGTEAFF. The chain employs TRBV19 and TRBJ1-1; D is ambiguous. Trimming cost V 7 bases and J 4 bases, with 16 bases left between them. CDR1 is LNHDA, CDR2 SQIVND, per germline (reference sequence). CDR3 size: 14 residues.

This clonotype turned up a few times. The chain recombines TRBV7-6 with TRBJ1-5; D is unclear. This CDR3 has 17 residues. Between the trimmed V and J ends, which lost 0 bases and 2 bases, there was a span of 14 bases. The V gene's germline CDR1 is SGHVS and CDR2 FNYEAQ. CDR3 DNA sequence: TGTGCCAGCAGCTTAGCCCCCTTGGGAAATGGCAATCAGCCCCAGCATTTT. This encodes CASSLAPLGNGNQPQHF.

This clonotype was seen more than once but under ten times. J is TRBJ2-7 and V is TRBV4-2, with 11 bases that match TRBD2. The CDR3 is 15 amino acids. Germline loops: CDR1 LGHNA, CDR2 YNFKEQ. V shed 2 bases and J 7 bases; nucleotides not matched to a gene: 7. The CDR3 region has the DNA TGTGCCAGCAGCCAAATAGCGGGAGGGCCTGGAGAGCAGTACTTC. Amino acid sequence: CASSQIAGGPGEQYF.

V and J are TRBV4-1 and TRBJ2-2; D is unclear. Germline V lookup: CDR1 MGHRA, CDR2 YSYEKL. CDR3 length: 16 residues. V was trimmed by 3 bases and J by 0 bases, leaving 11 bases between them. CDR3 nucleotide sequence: TGCGCCAGCAGCCAGAGACACGACGCGAACACCGGGGAGCTGTTTTTT. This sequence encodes CASSQRHDANTGELFF.

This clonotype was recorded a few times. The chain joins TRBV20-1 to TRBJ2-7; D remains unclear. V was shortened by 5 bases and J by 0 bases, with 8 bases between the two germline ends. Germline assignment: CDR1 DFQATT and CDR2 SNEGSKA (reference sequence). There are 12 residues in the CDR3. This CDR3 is CSARTSSYEQYF. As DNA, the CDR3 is TGCAGTGCTCGAACGAGCTCCTACGAGCAGTACTTC.

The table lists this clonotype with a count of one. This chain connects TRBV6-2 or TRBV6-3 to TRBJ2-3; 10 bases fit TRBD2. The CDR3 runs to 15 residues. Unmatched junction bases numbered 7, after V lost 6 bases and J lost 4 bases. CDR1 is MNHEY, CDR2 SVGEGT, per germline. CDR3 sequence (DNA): TGTGCCAGCAGCGTAAGCGGGAGGGCGTCAGATACGCAGTATTTT. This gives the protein CASSVSGRASDTQYF.

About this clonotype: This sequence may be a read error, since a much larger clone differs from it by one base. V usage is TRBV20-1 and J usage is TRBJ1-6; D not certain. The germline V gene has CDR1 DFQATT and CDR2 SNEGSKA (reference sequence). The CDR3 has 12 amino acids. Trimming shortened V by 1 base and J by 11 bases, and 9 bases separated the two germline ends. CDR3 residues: CSARVLNPPLHF. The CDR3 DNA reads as TGCAGTGCTAGAGTCTTGAATCCACCCCTCCACTTT.

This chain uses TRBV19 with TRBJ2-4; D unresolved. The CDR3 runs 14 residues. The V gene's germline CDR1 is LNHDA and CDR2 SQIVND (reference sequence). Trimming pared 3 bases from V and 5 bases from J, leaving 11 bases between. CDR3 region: CASSILQAQNIQYF. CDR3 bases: TGTGCCAGTAGTATTCTCCAGGCGCAAAACATTCAGTACTTC.

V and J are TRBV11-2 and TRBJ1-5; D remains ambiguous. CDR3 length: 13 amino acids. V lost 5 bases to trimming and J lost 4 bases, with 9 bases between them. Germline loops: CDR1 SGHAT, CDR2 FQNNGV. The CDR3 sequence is CASSPALNQPQHF. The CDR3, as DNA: TGTGCCAGCAGCCCCGCCCTTAATCAGCCCCAGCATTTT.